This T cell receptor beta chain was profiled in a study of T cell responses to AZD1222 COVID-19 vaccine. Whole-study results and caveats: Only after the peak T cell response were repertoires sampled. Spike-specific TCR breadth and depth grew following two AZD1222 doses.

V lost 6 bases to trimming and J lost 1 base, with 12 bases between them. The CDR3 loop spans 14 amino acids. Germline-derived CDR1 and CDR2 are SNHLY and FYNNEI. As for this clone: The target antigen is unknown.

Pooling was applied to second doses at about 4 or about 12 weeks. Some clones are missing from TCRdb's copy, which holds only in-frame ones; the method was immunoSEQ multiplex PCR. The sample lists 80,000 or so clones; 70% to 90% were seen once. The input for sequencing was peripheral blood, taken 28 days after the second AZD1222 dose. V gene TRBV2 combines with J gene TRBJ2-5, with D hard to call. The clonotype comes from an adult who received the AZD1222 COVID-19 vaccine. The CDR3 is CASRRGRPQETQYF. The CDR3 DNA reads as TGTGCCAGCAGACGCGGACGGCCCCAAGAGACCCAGTACTTC.